These T cell receptor beta chains were read from a single sample in a study of blood T cell repertoires in COVID-19. Sequencing was performed with immunoSEQ multiplex PCR; in TCRdb, only in-frame clones are kept and a portion is missing. The sample shows more than 15,000 clones, 88% of them seen only once. Material for sequencing was peripheral blood. Receptors originate from a human donor in a cohort sampled during active COVID-19. Each CDR3 is given without its conserved first and last residue. The size of a clone is reported for some rows only, either as once, few or many, or as a class for expanded clones.

v_call	clone_size	cdr3_aa
TRBV5-1	once	ASMQGAHEQF
TRBV28	-	ASSIRRGWGNQPQH
TRBV3-1/TRBV3-2	few	ASSPSGLRYGYT
TRBV3-1/TRBV3-2	-	ASSPSGRLTGELF
TRBV5-1	-	ASRERPSSYNEQF
TRBV21-1	-	ASSKWGPWGPKEAF
TRBV20-1	-	SADSDYEQY
TRBV10-2	-	ASASGRSGSYNEQF
TRBV19	-	ASSPGQLMGYGYT
TRBV4-1	once	ASTQGAGEAF
TRBV28	-	ASGRGVTDTQY
TRBV7-8	-	ASSLTRGGNTEAF
TRBV3-1/TRBV3-2	-	ASSQDVRDRVFDEQF
TRBV2	-	ASGGLSSGNTIY
TRBV28	-	ASSFHRGGHPNEQY
TRBV28	-	ASSSPVWASTGNTIY
TRBV4-1	-	ASSARLASSTDTQY
TRBV19	-	ASTRADYGYT
TRBV2	-	ASRDRVGNEKLF
TRBV6-5	once	ASSYTRGVQETQY
TRBV11-2	-	ASSLRVGGTLDTQY
TRBV28	-	ASSLYGFRGPRQPQH
TRBV28	-	ASSLGYRIPGTGAKDEQY
TRBV3-1/TRBV3-2	-	ASSQRGHTGELF
TRBV6-5	-	ASSSTYRGGPYEQY
TRBV28	-	ASSFRDRPYEQY
TRBV18	-	ASSRGQGQTGELF
TRBV5-6	-	ASSSGLATIPGELF
TRBV9	once	ASRAGSHNYGYT
TRBV5-1	-	ASSLGGLQGPNEQF
TRBV13	once	AASGISSTAF
TRBV27	-	ASSPSPPRSSYNEQF
TRBV19	-	ACRDIGNQPQH
TRBV29-1	-	SVSPIRDRGWAAEAF
TRBV19	-	ATRDRDAQETQY
TRBV7-8	-	ASSLGLAELLF
TRBV28	-	ASRWTGSSYNSPLH
TRBV12-5	-	ASARDSAYQETQY
TRBV28	-	ASSLVLGGEQF
TRBV27	-	ASRPGSSYNEQF
TRBV6-5	-	AIKRGSSGGETQY
TRBV19	-	ASSTTPKQF
TRBV7-9	-	ASRRAGNTGELF
TRBV4-2	few	ASSQLRRNSNQPQH
TRBV5-1	-	ASSKIQGARYEQY
TRBV5-1	-	ASSLGGNTEAF
TRBV2	-	ASSDRLAGFEQY
TRBV6-5	-	ASTGWENQPQH
TRBV3-1/TRBV3-2	-	ASSQAYPGLRKTNTGELF
TRBV19	-	ASSPFGGGRSQPQH
TRBV27	-	ASSLSPRADYGYT
TRBV6-2/TRBV6-3	-	ASSWGAGGEQF
TRBV7-2	-	AEYIREGKGNYGYT
TRBV5-1	-	ASSPNSRDSETQY
TRBV24-1	few	ATSEGDRGLNQPQH